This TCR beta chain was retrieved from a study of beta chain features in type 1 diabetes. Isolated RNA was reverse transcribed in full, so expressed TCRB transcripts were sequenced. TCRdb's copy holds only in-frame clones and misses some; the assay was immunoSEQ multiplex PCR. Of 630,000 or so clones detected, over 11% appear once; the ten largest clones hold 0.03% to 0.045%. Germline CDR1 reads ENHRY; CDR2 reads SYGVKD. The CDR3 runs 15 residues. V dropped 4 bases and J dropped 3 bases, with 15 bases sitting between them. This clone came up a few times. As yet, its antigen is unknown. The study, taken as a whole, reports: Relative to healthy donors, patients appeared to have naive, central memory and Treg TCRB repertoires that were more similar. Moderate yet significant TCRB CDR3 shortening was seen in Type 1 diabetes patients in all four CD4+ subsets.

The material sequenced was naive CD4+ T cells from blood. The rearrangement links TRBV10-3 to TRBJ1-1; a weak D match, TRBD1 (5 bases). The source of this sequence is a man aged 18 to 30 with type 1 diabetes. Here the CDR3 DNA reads TGTGCCATCAGTGCTACCGGACGAGGGGACACTGAAGCTTTCTTT. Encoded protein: CAISATGRGDTEAFF.